This TCR beta chain comes out of a study of regulatory T cells in long-lasting Graves disease. iRepertoire HTBI primers and Arm-PCR of CDR3 regions built TCR beta libraries. Authors' processing steps: The study identified about 60 TRBV and approximately 14 TRBJ segments across samples. TCRdb fed the multiplex PCR reads into MiXCR, producing one record per CDR3 protein. TCRdb, not the authors, supplied the V and J calls. The sample shows some 370,000 distinct CDR3 sequences, less than 25% of them seen only once. The V gene lost 1 base and the J gene lost 3 bases, with 13 bases spanning the gap. The CDR3 contains 14 residues. CDR1 is DFQATT, CDR2 SNEGSKA, per germline (reference sequence). Time point here: persistent/refractory GD, antithyroid drugs over 5 years with positive TRAb. After RNA was extracted from PBMCs, the TCR library was made from it.

The chain joins TRBV20-1 to TRBJ2-7; tentatively, D is TRBD1 or TRBD2 (6 bases each). The material was peripheral blood mononuclear cells (PBMCs), obtained when the disease was refractory, from a patient treated with antithyroid drugs. The sequence was obtained from a female donor with Graves disease. The CDR3 DNA is TGCAGTGCTAGAGGAAGGGGGGTAGGCTACGAGCAGTACTTC. Amino acids: CSARGRGVGYEQYF.